The next 15 T cell receptor beta chains were all read from a single sample in a study of tumor and adjacent non-tumor tissue in lung cancer. A modified ARM-PCR protocol with three rounds of nested PCR amplified TCRbeta. TCRdb re-derived calls from the multiplex PCR reads in MiXCR, one entry per CDR3 protein. The sample consists of 120,000 or so distinct CDR3 sequences, 84% of them appearing once. This sample's RNA came from whole unsorted tissue. The sample was lung tumor tissue. All receptors come from a man aged 70 or older with non-small cell lung cancer.

The genes are TRBV7-8 and TRBJ2-7; D may be TRBD2 (6 bases). CDR3 length equals 16 residues. V lost 10 bases, J lost 0 bases, and 22 bases lay in between. CDR1 and CDR2 from the germline V gene are SGHVS and FQNEAQ. The CDR3 coding sequence is TGTGCCAACTGCTCCCGTCTGCAGGGAGGCTCCTACGAGCAGTACTTC. Residues: CANCSRLQGGSYEQYF.

Remarks on this clonotype: This likely comes from a read error, as the CDR3 has no conserved phenylalanine or tryptophan at its end. The DNA is omitted, as the CDR3 cannot be located on it reliably, and the CDR3 follows TCRdb's listing. The chain has TRBV11-2 and TRBJ2-3; TRBD2 reflects the table's D call only, with no check against the DNA. CDR1 is SGHAT, CDR2 FQNNGV, per germline. The CDR3 is made up of 14 amino acids, end residues included. The CDR3 sequence: CAISPQPARVTRYY.

This clonotype was counted once. One end of the junction fails to match germline, which may point to a read error. V usage is TRBV6-1 and J usage is TRBJ2-1; D might be TRBD2 (6 bases). This CDR3 contains 16 residues. CDR1 is MNHNS and CDR2 is SASEGT in the germline V gene. The CDR3 bases are TGTGCCGGCACCCTAAGGAGGGGCACCGGGTCCAATGTGCAGTTCTTC. This gives the protein CAGTLRRGTGSNVQFF.

The chain has TRBV6-5 and TRBJ2-7; the D gene is possibly TRBD1 (6 bases). The CDR3 is 14 amino acids. V shed 7 bases and J shed 6 bases, with 19 bases lying between them. Germline lookup yields CDR1 MNHEY and CDR2 SVGAGI. The CDR3, as DNA: TGTGCCAGCATTCATACCAGGACAGTCAGCGAGCAGTACTTC. Translated, it gives CASIHTRTVSEQYF.

This clonotype occurred once. At one end the junction does not follow the germline gene, possibly because of a read error. V is TRBV12-3 or TRBV12-4 and J is TRBJ2-5, with 7 bases aligning to TRBD1. This CDR3 is built from 14 residues. The CDR3 DNA sequence: TGTGCCAACAGTTTTAGGGACAGACAAGGCACCCAGTACTTC. Amino acids: CANSFRDRQGTQYF.

To note about this clonotype: At one of its ends the junction is not consistent with the germline gene, which may arise from a read error. V gene TRBV6-1 combines with J gene TRBJ2-1; 8 positions match TRBD2. Germline V lookup: CDR1 MNHNS, CDR2 SASEGT. This CDR3 is 16 amino acids long. CDR3: CTISAMITGGHNEQFF. The DNA of the CDR3 is TGTACCATCAGTGCTATGATAACGGGAGGGCATAATGAACAGTTCTTC.

This clonotype was observed once. The gene calls are TRBV29-1 and TRBJ2-1, with D perhaps being TRBD1 or TRBD2 (5 bases each). The ends were cut back, 0 bases at V and 13 bases at J, with 16 bases in the middle. Germline CDR1 and CDR2: SQVTM and ANQGSEA. This CDR3 has 13 amino acids. The CDR3: CSVEDLGVRDQFF. The CDR3, as DNA: TGCAGCGTTGAAGATCTGGGGGTTCGCGACCAGTTCTTC.

V gene TRBV11-1 combines with J gene TRBJ2-3; D gene unclear. Germline CDR1 SGHAT, CDR2 FQDESV (reference sequence). The V end was cut by 1 base, the J end by 0 bases, with 5 bases between. The CDR3 covers 14 residues. The CDR3 sequence: CASSLEPSTDTQYF. The CDR3 bases are TGTGCCAGCAGCTTAGAACCTAGCACAGATACGCAGTATTTT.

In the case of this clonotype: The junction departs from the called germline gene at one end, perhaps through a read error. The rearrangement links TRBV29-1 to TRBJ2-3; 8 nucleotides align to TRBD2. The CDR3 is 15 amino acids. The germline V gene has CDR1 SQVTM and CDR2 ANQGSEA. In DNA, the CDR3 is TGCAGTGTGGAAAGACTAGCGACGTTAACAGATACGCAATGTTTT. Residues: CSVERLATLTDTQCF.

For this clonotype: A read error may produce the germline difference seen at one junction end. The chain has TRBV12-3 or TRBV12-4 and TRBJ2-5; D not certain. The CDR3 sequence is 12 residues long. CDR3 sequence: CAGSLSPETQYF. The CDR3 DNA reads as TGTGCCGGCAGTTTAAGCCCCGAGACCCAATACTTC.

This clonotype appeared a single time. This chain joins TRBV6-5 and TRBJ1-1, with 9 bases that match TRBD1. J gave up 7 bases and V 5 bases, and 8 bases lay outside the gene matches. CDR1 is MNHEY, CDR2 SVGAGI, per germline. The CDR3 loop spans 14 amino acids. CDR3 DNA: TGTGCCAGCAGTCATACAGGGGGCCGTCGTGAAGCTTTCTTT. This encodes CASSHTGGRREAFF.

For this clonotype: An end of the junction differs from the germline gene, which may be a read error. The chain employs TRBV20-1 and TRBJ2-7; D gene unclear. CDR1 and CDR2 (germline): DFQATT, SNEGSKA (reference sequence). The CDR3 covers 10 residues. The CDR3 nucleotides read TGCAGTACTGTTAACTACGAGCAATACTTC. Its protein is CSTVNYEQYF.

Comments on this clonotype: Because the CDR3 is missing its conserved closing phenylalanine or tryptophan, this is likely a read error. V and J are TRBV6-2 or TRBV6-3 and TRBJ2-1; no clear D gene. The CDR3 covers 13 residues. The germline V gene has CDR1 MNHEY and CDR2 SVGEGT. The CDR3 protein is CASNSGGYNGQFL. The CDR3 nucleotides read TGTGCCAGCAACAGTGGCGGTTACAATGGGCAGTTCTTA.

For this clonotype: A junction end diverges from the germline sequence, so it may reflect a read error. This rearrangement joins TRBV11-2 to TRBJ2-7; no clear D gene. The V gene's germline CDR1 is SGHAT and CDR2 FQNNGV. The CDR3 has 13 residues. The CDR3 spells CASSQWTDHEQYF. The DNA of the CDR3 is TGTGCCAGCAGCCAATGGACCGACCACGAGCAATACTTC.

Notes on this clonotype: A junction boundary mismatches the germline segment, possibly from a read error. The rearrangement uses TRBV11-2 and TRBJ2-5; 12 positions match TRBD2. The CDR3 runs to 15 residues. Germline values: CDR1 SGHAT, CDR2 FQNNGV. CDR3 amino acids: CARSISPRTSGTQNF. The CDR3, as DNA: TGTGCCAGAAGCATTAGCCCCAGGACTAGCGGGACCCAGAACTTC.